Listed below are T cell receptor beta chains from one sample, sequenced in a study of T cell changes during pregnancy in multiple sclerosis. Only in-frame clones appear in the TCRdb table, and some are missing; sequencing was by immunoSEQ multiplex PCR. The table records tens of thousands of clones, more than 90% of them present only once. Sequenced here: CD8+ T cells from peripheral blood mononuclear cells, sampled after pregnancy. The receptors shown here come from a female donor with multiple sclerosis, enrolled in a pregnancy study. CDR3s include the opening cysteine and the closing phenylalanine or tryptophan. The D gene is left open where the match is weak. Clone size appears in some rows only: once, few, many, or a class for an expanded clone.

CDR3: CASSVAGGLNNEQFF
DNA: TGTGCCAGCAGCGTAGCGGGGGGGCTTAACAATGAGCAGTTCTTC
size: -
J: TRBJ2-1
D: TRBD2
V: TRBV9

CDR3: CASSVGTGPNYGYTF
DNA: TGTGCCAGTAGTGTTGGGACAGGACCTAACTATGGCTACACCTTC
size: -
J: TRBJ1-2
D: TRBD1
V: TRBV19

CDR3: CASSQEQADEQFF
DNA: TGTGCCAGCAGCCAAGAACAAGCGGATGAGCAGTTCTTC
size: -
J: TRBJ2-1
D: -
V: TRBV14

CDR3: CASSLGGTGIYEQYF
DNA: TGCGCCAGCAGCCTCGGTGGGACAGGGATTTACGAGCAGTACTTC
size: -
J: TRBJ2-7
D: TRBD1
V: TRBV5-1

CDR3: CAWSVFRLNTEAFF
DNA: TGTGCCTGGAGTGTATTCCGGTTGAACACTGAAGCTTTCTTT
size: -
J: TRBJ1-1
D: -
V: TRBV30

CDR3: CASQGGNPGEALHF
DNA: TGCGCCAGCCAGGGGGGCAACCCGGGGGAGGCCCTCCACTTT
size: -
J: TRBJ1-6
D: TRBD1
V: TRBV23-1

CDR3: CASGDRDGGETQYF
DNA: TGCGCCAGCGGGGACAGGGATGGAGGAGAGACCCAGTACTTC
size: -
J: TRBJ2-5
D: TRBD1
V: TRBV5-1

CDR3: CASSSDRAGSSYNEQFF
DNA: TGTGCCAGCAGCTCCGATAGGGCCGGGAGTTCCTACAATGAGCAGTTCTTC
size: -
J: TRBJ2-1
D: -
V: TRBV7-8

CDR3: CASRLGGQGREQYF
DNA: TGTGCCAGCAGACTAGGCGGACAGGGGAGAGAGCAGTACTTC
size: -
J: TRBJ2-7
D: TRBD1
V: TRBV7-9

CDR3: CASSHYSGTVSTDTQYF
DNA: TGCGCCAGCAGCCACTATTCAGGGACAGTCAGCACAGATACGCAGTATTTT
size: -
J: TRBJ2-3
D: TRBD1
V: TRBV4-1

CDR3: CASSIRDSTYNEQFF
DNA: TGTGCCAGTAGTATTCGGGACAGTACCTACAATGAGCAGTTCTTC
size: -
J: TRBJ2-1
D: TRBD1
V: TRBV19

CDR3: CASSTWDILNTEAFF
DNA: TGTGCCAGTAGTACTTGGGACATACTGAACACTGAAGCTTTCTTT
size: -
J: TRBJ1-1
D: -
V: TRBV19

CDR3: CASSQPGQGFEDYGYTF
DNA: TGCGCCAGCAGTCAACCGGGACAGGGTTTCGAAGACTATGGCTACACCTTC
size: -
J: TRBJ1-2
D: TRBD1
V: TRBV23-1

CDR3: CASSVGRLVTTETQYF
DNA: TGTGCCAGCAGCGTAGGAAGACTAGTTACGACCGAGACCCAGTACTTC
size: -
J: TRBJ2-5
D: -
V: TRBV9

CDR3: CASSVVSSGRTGELFF
DNA: TGTGCCAGCAGCGTAGTTAGCTCGGGGAGAACCGGGGAGCTGTTTTTT
size: -
J: TRBJ2-2
D: -
V: TRBV9

CDR3: CATSRERVAGAAELFF
DNA: TGTGCCACCAGCAGAGAGAGAGTAGCGGGGGCCGCGGAGCTGTTTTTT
size: -
J: TRBJ2-2
D: TRBD2
V: TRBV15

CDR3: CASSLRPGLAGGEQYF
DNA: TGTGCCAGCAGTTTACGACCGGGACTAGCGGGAGGCGAGCAGTACTTC
size: -
J: TRBJ2-7
D: TRBD2
V: TRBV27

CDR3: CASSTDREVDGYTF
DNA: TGTGCCAGCAGCACGGACAGGGAAGTGGATGGCTACACCTTC
size: -
J: TRBJ1-2
D: TRBD1
V: TRBV6-6

CDR3: CASSGGRWSGEQYF
DNA: TGTGCCAGCAGTGGAGGGCGATGGTCAGGCGAGCAGTACTTC
size: -
J: TRBJ2-7
D: -
V: TRBV25-1

CDR3: CASSLDAGTEQYF
DNA: TGTGCCAGCAGCTTAGACGCGGGAACCGAGCAGTACTTC
size: -
J: TRBJ2-7
D: -
V: TRBV7-9

CDR3: CATSTLAGPWEQYF
DNA: TGTGCCACCTCCACTCTAGCGGGGCCATGGGAGCAGTACTTC
size: -
J: TRBJ2-7
D: TRBD2
V: TRBV10-3

CDR3: CASSYSRGLYNTEAFF
DNA: TGTGCCAGCAGTTACTCTCGTGGTCTCTACAACACTGAAGCTTTCTTT
size: -
J: TRBJ1-1
D: -
V: TRBV6-5

CDR3: CASSDSAGTGGTIEQFF
DNA: TGTGCCAGCAGTGACTCCGCAGGTACGGGAGGAACGATTGAGCAGTTCTTC
size: -
J: TRBJ2-1
D: TRBD2
V: TRBV6-4

CDR3: CASGGTETYEQYF
DNA: TGTGCCAGCGGAGGCACTGAGACCTACGAGCAGTACTTC
size: -
J: TRBJ2-7
D: -
V: TRBV7-9

CDR3: CASSGQGRNNSPLHF
DNA: TGTGCCAGCAGTGGACAGGGGCGGAATAATTCACCCCTCCACTTT
size: -
J: TRBJ1-6
D: TRBD1
V: TRBV2

CDR3: CASSEGQPGNTIYF
DNA: TGTGCCAGCAGTGAAGGACAGCCCGGAAACACCATATATTTT
size: -
J: TRBJ1-3
D: -
V: TRBV9

CDR3: CASSQPSNSYEQYF
DNA: TGTGCCAGCAGCCAGCCCAGTAACTCCTACGAGCAGTACTTC
size: -
J: TRBJ2-7
D: -
V: TRBV4-2

CDR3: CASRVKAGGFPEQYF
DNA: TGTGCCAGCAGGGTAAAAGCGGGAGGATTCCCCGAGCAGTACTTC
size: -
J: TRBJ2-7
D: TRBD2
V: TRBV28

CDR3: CASSLADRDYEQYF
DNA: TGTGCCAGCAGCTTAGCGGACAGGGACTACGAGCAGTACTTC
size: once
J: TRBJ2-7
D: TRBD1
V: TRBV7-6

CDR3: CASSLAVTALYEQYF
DNA: TGCGCCAGCAGCTTGGCCGTGACAGCATTGTACGAGCAGTACTTC
size: -
J: TRBJ2-7
D: -
V: TRBV5-1

CDR3: CASSDHSGQGGNIQYF
DNA: TGTGCCAGCAGCGATCATTCCGGACAGGGCGGAAACATTCAGTACTTC
size: -
J: TRBJ2-4
D: TRBD1
V: TRBV7-8

CDR3: CASIRDRRPYEQYF
DNA: TGTGCCAGCATCCGGGACAGGCGACCCTACGAGCAGTACTTC
size: -
J: TRBJ2-7
D: -
V: TRBV21-1

CDR3: CASSGPSTGNTIYF
DNA: TGCGCCAGCAGCGGTCCCTCAACAGGAAACACCATATATTTT
size: -
J: TRBJ1-3
D: -
V: TRBV5-1

CDR3: CASSPGTGNSPLHF
DNA: TGTGCCAGCAGTCCCGGGACAGGGAATTCACCCCTCCACTTT
size: few
J: TRBJ1-6
D: TRBD1
V: TRBV5-4

CDR3: CASSPQGSSYEQYF
DNA: TGTGCCAGCAGCCCACAGGGTAGCTCCTACGAGCAGTACTTC
size: -
J: TRBJ2-7
D: -
V: TRBV5-5

CDR3: CASSPLRDTFYEQYF
DNA: TGTGCCAGCAGCCCCCTCCGGGACACATTCTACGAGCAGTACTTC
size: -
J: TRBJ2-7
D: -
V: TRBV14

CDR3: CASSAAGTGYYEQYF
DNA: TGTGCCAGTAGTGCCGCCGGGACAGGTTACTACGAGCAGTACTTC
size: -
J: TRBJ2-7
D: TRBD1
V: TRBV19

CDR3: CASSFDPGAEQYF
DNA: TGTGCCAGCAGCTTCGACCCAGGGGCCGAGCAGTACTTC
size: -
J: TRBJ2-7
D: -
V: TRBV7-9

CDR3: CASSQVYPGELFF
DNA: TGCGCCAGCAGCCAAGTTTATCCCGGGGAGCTGTTTTTT
size: -
J: TRBJ2-2
D: -
V: TRBV4-1

CDR3: CASSLDRVATGELFF
DNA: TGTGCCAGCAGCCTGGACAGGGTGGCTACCGGGGAGCTGTTTTTT
size: once
J: TRBJ2-2
D: TRBD1
V: TRBV7-9

CDR3: CASSPGTGGAGANVLTF
DNA: TGTGCCAGCAGTCCAGGGACAGGGGGAGCTGGGGCCAACGTCCTGACTTTC
size: -
J: TRBJ2-6
D: TRBD1
V: TRBV7-6

CDR3: CASSIAEGANYGYTF
DNA: TGTGCCAGTAGTATCGCCGAGGGAGCTAACTATGGCTACACCTTC
size: -
J: TRBJ1-2
D: -
V: TRBV19

CDR3: CASLGAGGGGETQYF
DNA: TGTGCCTCCTTGGGGGCGGGAGGGGGGGGAGAGACCCAGTACTTC
size: few
J: TRBJ2-5
D: -
V: TRBV21-1

CDR3: CASSLGGGVRGYTF
DNA: TGTGCCAGCAGCTTAGGGGGGGGTGTGAGAGGCTACACCTTC
size: -
J: TRBJ1-2
D: -
V: TRBV7-8

CDR3: CASSQSRGYDNEQFF
DNA: TGTGCCAGCAGCCAGAGCAGGGGGTACGACAATGAGCAGTTCTTC
size: -
J: TRBJ2-1
D: TRBD1
V: TRBV7-9

CDR3: CATQDPRPQYTEDNQPQHF
DNA: TGTGCCACCCAAGACCCCAGACCCCAATACACTGAGGATAATCAGCCCCAGCATTTT
size: -
J: TRBJ1-5
D: -
V: TRBV19

CDR3: CASSSPLGGYNEQFF
DNA: TGTGCCAGCAGTTCCCCCCTGGGGGGTTACAATGAGCAGTTCTTC
size: -
J: TRBJ2-1
D: -
V: TRBV27

CDR3: CSATGGLEKLFF
DNA: TGCAGCGCGACCGGTGGACTGGAAAAACTGTTTTTT
size: -
J: TRBJ1-4
D: -
V: TRBV29-1

CDR3: CASSLTRPPALQETQYF
DNA: TGCGCCAGCAGCCTGACTCGACCCCCGGCCCTACAAGAGACCCAGTACTTC
size: -
J: TRBJ2-5
D: -
V: TRBV4-1

CDR3: CASSLDYAANTGELFF
DNA: TGTGCCAGCAGCTTAGACTACGCCGCGAACACCGGGGAGCTGTTTTTT
size: -
J: TRBJ2-2
D: -
V: TRBV11-3

CDR3: CASTDSSYNEQFF
DNA: TGCGCCAGCACCGACTCCTCCTACAATGAGCAGTTCTTC
size: -
J: TRBJ2-1
D: -
V: TRBV10-1

CDR3: CASSQVVASGGAYEQYF
DNA: TGTGCCAGCAGCCAAGTAGTAGCGAGCGGGGGGGCATACGAGCAGTACTTC
size: -
J: TRBJ2-7
D: TRBD2
V: TRBV14

CDR3: CASSYRGAGTEAFF
DNA: TGTGCCAGCAGTTACAGGGGCGCGGGGACTGAAGCTTTCTTT
size: -
J: TRBJ1-1
D: -
V: TRBV6-5

CDR3: CASSLGTSGFPSSYEQYF
DNA: TGTGCCAGCAGCTTAGGGACTAGCGGGTTCCCCAGCTCCTACGAGCAGTACTTC
size: -
J: TRBJ2-7
D: TRBD2
V: TRBV11-2

CDR3: CASSLTGMDAFF
DNA: TGTGCCAGCAGCTTGACAGGGATGGACGCTTTCTTT
size: -
J: TRBJ1-1
D: TRBD1
V: TRBV11-2